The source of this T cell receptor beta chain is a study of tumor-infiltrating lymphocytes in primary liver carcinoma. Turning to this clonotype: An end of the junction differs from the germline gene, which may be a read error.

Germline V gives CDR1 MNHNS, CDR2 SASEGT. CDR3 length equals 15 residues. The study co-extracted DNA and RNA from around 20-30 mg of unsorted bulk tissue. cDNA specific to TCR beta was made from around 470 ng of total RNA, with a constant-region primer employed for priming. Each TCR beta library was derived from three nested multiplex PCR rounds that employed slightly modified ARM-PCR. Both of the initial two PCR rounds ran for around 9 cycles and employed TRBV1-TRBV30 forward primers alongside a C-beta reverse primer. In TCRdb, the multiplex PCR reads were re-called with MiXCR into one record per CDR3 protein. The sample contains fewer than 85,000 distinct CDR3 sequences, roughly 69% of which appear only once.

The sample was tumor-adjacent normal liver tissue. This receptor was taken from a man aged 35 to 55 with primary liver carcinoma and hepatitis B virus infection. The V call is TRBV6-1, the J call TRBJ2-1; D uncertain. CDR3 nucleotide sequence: TGTGCCAGCAGTGCGTTGTCTGGGAACTACAATGAGCAGTGCTTC. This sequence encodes CASSALSGNYNEQCF.